The 21 T cell receptor beta chains below were found in one sample sequenced in a study of CD8 T cells in ankylosing spondylitis (dated by TCRdb to about 2017). Library prep was done by 5' RACE. The reads were generated on an Illumina HiSeq 2500. In TCRdb, the public reads were trimmed at Q25 with fastp and aligned with MiXCR, with productive beta chains retained. Rows are combined by CDR3 protein, so each entry shows the most common genes and DNA. The sample contains hundreds of thousands of distinct CDR3 sequences, roughly 8.6% of them found a single time. Nearly 7% of the sample rests with the top ten. Sequences were obtained from blood, either unsorted or a sorted T cell fraction (not recorded which). These receptors all stem from a male donor with ankylosing spondylitis or in good health (not recorded which).

To note about this clonotype: This may be a read error, as it is one base from a much larger clone. CDR3 nucleotides: TGTGCCAGCAGCCATACAGGGGAAAGCACCGTGGAGCTGTTTTTT. Protein: CASSHTGESTVELFF. The rearrangement uses TRBV3-1 and TRBJ2-2; 7 nucleotides line up with TRBD1. This CDR3 contains 15 residues. Germline CDR1 LGHDT, CDR2 YNNKEL (reference sequence).

This clonotype was seen at least ten times. This rearrangement joins TRBV7-2 to TRBJ1-6; D unclear. CDR1 and CDR2 from the germline V gene are SGHTA and FQGNSA. Trimming took 1 base from V and 0 from J, leaving 4 bases between them. The CDR3 runs to 15 residues. The CDR3: CASSLESSYNSPLHF. The CDR3 DNA is TGTGCCAGCAGCTTAGAGAGCTCCTATAATTCACCCCTCCACTTT.

The V and J genes are TRBV7-2 and TRBJ2-7; 8 bases fit TRBD2. The V gene end was trimmed by 5 bases and the J gene end by 2 bases; junction bases not matched to a gene: 5. CDR1 is SGHTA, CDR2 FQGNSA, per germline. The CDR3 loop spans 14 amino acids. The CDR3 bases are TGTGCCAGCAGCGAATCGGGAGGGGCCTACGAGCAGTACTTC. Translating gives CASSESGGAYEQYF.

Many counts were recorded for this clonotype. This chain uses TRBV4-3 with TRBJ2-2; D may be TRBD1 or TRBD2 (5 bases each). CDR3 length: 16 amino acids. V was shortened by 4 bases and J by 4 bases, with 16 bases between the two germline ends. The germline V gene encodes CDR1 LGHNA and CDR2 YSLEER. The chain's CDR3 is CASSPVPRGPTGELFF. In nucleotides, the CDR3 is TGCGCCAGCAGCCCAGTCCCGAGGGGACCCACCGGGGAGCTGTTTTTT.

Of note for this clonotype: A much bigger clone sits one base away, suggesting this may be a read error. V gene TRBV11-2 combines with J gene TRBJ2-3; D remains unclear. The V gene lost 9 bases and the J gene lost 7 bases, with 11 bases spanning the gap. Looked up from germline, CDR1 is SGHAT and CDR2 is FQNNGV. The CDR3 loop spans 11 amino acids. The CDR3 sequence is CARSKQNTQYF. The CDR3 DNA follows: TGTGCCAGGAGCAAACAGAATACGCAGTATTTT.

The sample holds a few counts of this clonotype. A read error may be the cause here, since a much bigger clone is one base away. The rearrangement links TRBV5-1 to TRBJ2-7; possible D gene TRBD1, 5 bases. The CDR3 extends over 13 amino acids. Trimming stripped 7 bases from V and 7 bases from J, with 18 bases between. Germline loops: CDR1 SGHRS, CDR2 YFSETQ. Here the CDR3 reads CASGVGASGEQYF. DNA of the CDR3: TGCGCCAGCGGCGTAGGGGCCTCAGGGGAGCAGTACTTC.

This clonotype appeared many times. This chain connects TRBV20-1 to TRBJ2-3, with D tentatively TRBD2 (6 bases). V was trimmed by 3 bases and J by 6 bases, leaving 19 bases between them. Germline-derived CDR1 and CDR2 are DFQATT and SNEGSKA (reference sequence). The CDR3 length is 15 residues. CDR3 residues: CSASGRTSRPDTQYF. The CDR3 region has the DNA TGCAGTGCTAGCGGGAGAACTAGCCGCCCGGATACGCAGTATTTT.

This clonotype was seen repeatedly, ten times or more. The J gene is TRBJ1-1, the V gene TRBV5-1, with a possible D match to TRBD1 (5 bases). The CDR3 is made up of 14 amino acids. Trimming took 4 bases from V and 1 from J, leaving 11 bases between them. Looked up from germline, CDR1 is SGHRS and CDR2 is YFSETQ. The CDR3 DNA reads as TGCGCCAGCAGCGGTACCGGGGCGAACACTGAAGCTTTCTTT. Translation gives CASSGTGANTEAFF. Looking up the rest from reference TRBV5-1 and TRBJ1-1 gives the full variable domain: KAGVTQTPRYLIKTRGQQVTLSCSPISGHRSVSWYQQTPGQGLQFLFEYFSETQRNKGNFPGRFSGRQFSNSRSEMNVSTLELGDSALYLCASSGTGANTEAFFGQGTRLTVV.

Many counts were recorded for this clonotype. The chain is built from TRBV20-1 and TRBJ2-5; TRBD2 agrees at 9 bases. The CDR3 spans 17 residues. V lost 1 base and J lost 2; bases outside the gene matches: 11. Germline values: CDR1 DFQATT, CDR2 SNEGSKA (reference sequence). The CDR3 reads CSARVLRAGGLQETQYF. CDR3 nucleotides: TGCAGTGCTAGAGTGCTTCGAGCGGGGGGACTGCAAGAGACCCAGTACTTC.

This clonotype came up a few times. The gene calls are TRBV15 and TRBJ2-3; 11 nucleotides line up with TRBD2. There are 18 residues in the CDR3. CDR1 is LNHNV, CDR2 YYDKDF, per germline (reference sequence). J lost 3 bases, V lost 1 base, and 9 bases had no gene match. CDR3 bases: TGTGCCACCAGCAGAGGGGCCCTAGCGGGAGGAGGAACAGATACGCAGTATTTT. This sequence encodes CATSRGALAGGGTDTQYF.

In this sample, this clonotype turned up many times. The chain couples TRBV6-6 to TRBJ2-7; no definite D call. The length of the CDR3 is 12 residues. The germline CDR1 and CDR2 sequences are MNHNY and SVGAGI (reference sequence). The V end was cut by 5 bases, the J end by 3 bases, with 8 bases between. The CDR3 region is CASSPAIYEQYF. The CDR3 DNA reads as TGTGCCAGCAGTCCAGCTATCTACGAGCAGTACTTC.

V is TRBV5-6 and J is TRBJ1-2; D gene uncertain. This CDR3 is 12 amino acids long. Germline CDR1 reads SGHDT; CDR2 reads YYEEEE. Trimming shortened V by 4 bases and J by 8 bases, and 12 bases separated the two germline ends. The CDR3 DNA is TGTGCCAGCAGCCCGTGGAGGGAAGGCTACACCTTC. Translating it yields CASSPWREGYTF.

There are many counts of this clonotype. The J gene is TRBJ1-2, the V gene TRBV7-8; D may be TRBD1 (6 bases). From germline, CDR1 is SGHVS and CDR2 FQNEAQ. The V and J ends lost 4 bases and 8 bases respectively, with 20 bases between them. CDR3 length equals 15 residues. The DNA of the CDR3 is TGTGCCAGCAGCTCCAGAGACAGGAGCCCCTGGGGCTACACCTTC. Translated, it gives CASSSRDRSPWGYTF.

This clonotype showed up many times. V is TRBV5-1 and J is TRBJ2-3, with TRBD2 identical over 10 bases. CDR3 length: 15 amino acids. Germline assignment: CDR1 SGHRS and CDR2 YFSETQ. The trim removed 4 bases at V and 4 bases at J, leaving 6 bases unmatched. The CDR3 loop is CASSPRTSGPDTQYF. The CDR3 DNA is TGCGCCAGCAGCCCCCGGACTAGCGGCCCAGATACGCAGTATTTT.

This clonotype was observed at least ten times. The chain links TRBV12-3 or TRBV12-4 to TRBJ2-5; TRBD1 might be the D (5 bases). Deletions cut 6 bases from V and 3 bases from J, with 11 bases between. The CDR3 length is 13 residues. CDR3 nucleotides: TGTGCCAGCAGCTTCAGGGTGGAAGAGACCCAGTACTTC. The encoded protein is CASSFRVEETQYF.

This clonotype was seen many times. The rearrangement uses TRBV4-3 and TRBJ2-5, with a tentative D call TRBD1 (6 bases). Germline V lookup: CDR1 LGHNA, CDR2 YSLEER. With 1 base removed from V and 5 bases from J, the gap between germline ends came to 11 bases. This CDR3 is built from 14 residues. The CDR3 is CASSQAQGYETQYF. The CDR3 bases are TGCGCCAGCAGCCAAGCACAGGGTTATGAGACCCAGTACTTC.

This clonotype was seen many times. V and J are TRBV7-9 and TRBJ2-2; D is perhaps TRBD2 (6 bases). The CDR3 contains 16 residues. Germline CDR1 reads SEHNR; CDR2 reads FQNEAQ (reference sequence). V lost 1 base and J lost 1, with 10 bases in between. The CDR3 region is CASSLGGSGNTGELFF. CDR3 in DNA: TGTGCCAGCAGCTTAGGAGGTAGCGGGAACACCGGGGAGCTGTTTTTT.

The genes are TRBV6-1 and TRBJ2-7; 7 bases line up with TRBD1. CDR1 and CDR2 (germline): MNHNS, SASEGT. This CDR3 comprises 16 residues. Unmatched junction bases numbered 12, after V lost 4 bases and J lost 3 bases. Here the CDR3 reads CASSATGQEGGYEQYF. In nucleotides, the CDR3 is TGTGCCAGCAGTGCGACCGGACAGGAAGGGGGCTACGAGCAGTACTTC.

This clonotype has a handful of counts. The gene calls are TRBV27 and TRBJ2-5; TRBD1 is a possible D gene (5 bases). The CDR3 totals 14 residues. Trimming removed 2 bases from V and 5 bases from J, with 12 bases in between. Looked up from germline, CDR1 is MNHEY and CDR2 is SMNVEV (reference sequence). The CDR3 region has the DNA TGTGCCAGCAGTTTAGACAGCCATGGGGAGACCCAGTACTTC. It is translated as CASSLDSHGETQYF.

The rearrangement uses TRBV12-3 or TRBV12-4 and TRBJ2-1; TRBD2 aligns across 13 bases. The CDR3 has 15 amino acids. The trim removed 10 bases at V and 7 bases at J, leaving 10 bases unmatched. Here the CDR3 DNA reads TGTGCCACCACCCCGACTAGCGGGAGGTATAATGAGCAGTTCTTC. It translates to CATTPTSGRYNEQFF.

This clonotype occurred many times. CDR3 in amino acids: CASSYPPVFSGRAVNTGELFF. In DNA, the CDR3 is TGTGCCAGCAGTTACCCCCCGGTTTTTAGCGGGAGGGCCGTCAACACCGGGGAGCTGTTTTTT. The chain recombines TRBV6-2 or TRBV6-3 with TRBJ2-2; 11 nucleotides line up with TRBD2. Looked up from germline, CDR1 is MNHEY and CDR2 is SVGEGT. Trimming removed 2 bases from V and 2 bases from J; junction bases left unmatched: 16. The CDR3 length is 21 residues.